A selection of T cell receptor beta chains follows, all from one sample in a study of regulatory T cells in long-lasting Graves disease. TCRdb called the multiplex PCR reads again in MiXCR, with one record for every CDR3 protein. The sample consists of around 510,000 distinct CDR3 sequences, less than 25% of them appearing once. Sequencing was performed on peripheral blood mononuclear cells (PBMCs), taken when the disease was refractory, from a patient treated with antithyroid drugs. The receptors come from a female donor with Graves disease. Each CDR3 is given with its conserved first and last residue. D genes are given only for firm matches. Some rows mark clone size as missing; the rest say once, few, many or name a class of expanded clone.

clone size	J gene	CDR3 length	D gene	V gene	CDR3 protein	CDR3 DNA
few	TRBJ2-5	15	NA	TRBV9	CASSLRWRGEETQYF	TGTGCCAGCAGCCTCCGTTGGAGAGGGGAAGAGACCCAGTACTTC
many	TRBJ2-7	12	NA	TRBV30	CAWSARLDEQYF	TGTGCCTGGAGTGCAAGGTTGGACGAGCAGTACTTC
NA	TRBJ2-5	17	TRBD1	TRBV25-1	CASSELGQSVDQETQYF	TGTGCCAGCAGTGAACTGGGACAGTCGGTTGATCAAGAGACCCAGTACTTC
many	TRBJ1-2	15	NA	TRBV5-1	CASSLMPVRLDGYTF	TGTGCCAGCAGCTTGATGCCCGTCCGGTTGGATGGCTACACCTTC
many	TRBJ2-7	18	TRBD2	TRBV5-6	CASSFSPLLAGSIYEQYF	TGTGCCAGCAGCTTCTCGCCCCTGCTAGCGGGAAGCATCTACGAGCAGTACTTC
few	TRBJ2-2	14	NA	TRBV6-1	CASTEGLNTGELFF	TGTGCCAGCACCGAAGGCCTTAACACCGGGGAGCTGTTTTTT
many	TRBJ2-7	12	NA	TRBV2	CATTKDSYEQYF	TGTGCCACCACCAAGGACAGCTACGAGCAGTACTTC
few	TRBJ2-7	15	TRBD2	TRBV9	CASSVGLAGGFEQYF	TGTGCCAGCAGCGTTGGACTAGCGGGAGGCTTCGAGCAGTACTTC
few	TRBJ1-5	15	NA	TRBV15	CATSRGTGAGQPQHF	TGTGCCACCAGCAGAGGAACTGGGGCAGGACAGCCCCAGCATTTT
NA	TRBJ2-7	13	NA	TRBV27	CASSLLGRWEQYF	TGTGCCAGCAGTTTATTGGGGAGGTGGGAGCAGTACTTC
NA	TRBJ1-2	13	NA	TRBV13	CASSSVVNYGYTF	TGTGCCAGCAGCTCTGTCGTGAACTATGGCTACACCTTC
many	TRBJ2-2	14	NA	TRBV29-1	CSVLSDPNTGELFF	TGCAGCGTTCTTAGCGACCCGAACACCGGGGAGCTGTTTTTT
many	TRBJ2-7	13	NA	TRBV6-1	CASSDWGSYEQYF	TGTGCCAGCAGTGATTGGGGGTCCTACGAGCAGTACTTC
many	TRBJ2-5	11	NA	TRBV12-3/TRBV12-4	CASTIMGPQYF	TGTGCCAGCACCATTATGGGGCCCCAGTACTTC
few	TRBJ2-1	13	NA	TRBV11-2	CASTPGTYNEQFF	TGTGCCAGCACCCCCGGGACCTACAATGAGCAGTTCTTC
NA	TRBJ2-2	14	NA	TRBV7-2	CASSLNNWSGELFF	TGTGCCAGCAGCTTAAATAATTGGTCCGGGGAGCTGTTTTTT
NA	TRBJ1-5	13	NA	TRBV6-1	CASSRTTNQPQHF	TGTGCCAGCAGCCGGACAACTAATCAGCCCCAGCATTTT
few	TRBJ2-5	18	TRBD2	TRBV6-5	CASSYYPVTSGDKETQYF	TGTGCCAGCAGTTACTACCCCGTTACTAGCGGGGATAAAGAGACCCAGTACTTC
few	TRBJ1-1	14	NA	TRBV19	CASSVQIGETEAFF	TGTGCCAGTAGTGTTCAAATCGGGGAAACTGAAGCTTTCTTT
few	TRBJ2-7	18	TRBD2	TRBV7-9	CASSLAGLAVPRRYEQYF	TGTGCCAGCAGCTTAGCGGGACTAGCGGTGCCTAGGAGGTACGAGCAGTACTTC
NA	TRBJ1-2	18	NA	TRBV5-1	CASSTMTVPAGLLTGYTF	TGCGCCAGCAGCACCATGACAGTCCCGGCGGGTCTTCTAACTGGCTACACCTTC
NA	TRBJ1-1	15	TRBD1	TRBV7-9	CASSSRQGVNTEAFF	TGTGCCAGCAGTTCCCGACAGGGGGTAAACACTGAAGCTTTCTTT
many	TRBJ2-7	13	TRBD1	TRBV7-3	CASSLETGDEQYF	TGTGCCAGCAGCTTAGAGACAGGGGACGAGCAGTACTTC
many	TRBJ1-2	14	NA	TRBV3-1	CASSQGLGSDGYTF	TGTGCCAGCAGCCAAGGTTTAGGGTCTGATGGCTACACCTTC
NA	TRBJ2-2	15	TRBD2	TRBV6-5	CASSFAGGDTGELFF	TGTGCCAGCAGTTTTGCGGGGGGGGACACCGGGGAGCTGTTTTTT
many	TRBJ1-1	13	NA	TRBV29-1	CSVTTGIETEAFF	TGCAGCGTGACGACAGGAATAGAGACTGAAGCTTTCTTT
NA	TRBJ2-2	16	NA	TRBV30	CAWSVLGRGPTGELFF	TGTGCCTGGAGTGTACTTGGAAGGGGACCCACCGGGGAGCTGTTTTTT
many	TRBJ2-7	14	NA	TRBV28	CASSSPEDGYEQYF	TGTGCCAGCAGTTCCCCCGAGGACGGCTACGAGCAGTACTTC
NA	TRBJ2-1	13	TRBD2	TRBV20-1	CSARALAGGPQFF	TGCAGTGCTAGGGCGCTAGCGGGAGGTCCCCAGTTCTTC
NA	TRBJ2-2	15	NA	TRBV27	CASSFRASNTGELFF	TGTGCCAGCAGTTTTCGCGCCTCGAACACCGGGGAGCTGTTTTTT
few	TRBJ2-5	13	NA	TRBV6-1	CASTKPGEETQYF	TGTGCCAGCACCAAACCCGGAGAAGAGACCCAGTACTTC
few	TRBJ2-2	18	NA	TRBV6-2/TRBV6-3	CASSYPHSKDSTTGELFF	TGTGCCAGCAGTTACCCTCATTCAAAGGACTCGACGACCGGGGAGCTGTTTTTT
NA	TRBJ1-4	14	NA	TRBV7-9	CASSVHRGDEKLFF	TGTGCCAGCAGCGTCCACCGGGGAGATGAAAAACTGTTTTTT
many	TRBJ1-2	13	NA	TRBV20-1	CSARDPGNYGYTF	TGCAGTGCTAGAGATCCGGGGAACTATGGCTACACCTTC
NA	TRBJ2-7	13	NA	TRBV7-9	CASSPPAIKEQYF	TGTGCCAGCAGCCCCCCCGCGATTAAGGAGCAGTACTTC
NA	TRBJ2-7	16	TRBD2	TRBV25-1	CASSTDEAGGPLEQYF	TGTGCCAGCTCCACAGACGAAGCGGGAGGGCCGTTAGAGCAGTACTTC
few	TRBJ2-7	15	NA	TRBV5-1	CASSLAEGPTYEQYF	TGCGCCAGCAGCCTAGCAGAGGGCCCGACCTACGAGCAGTACTTC
few	TRBJ1-4	16	TRBD1	TRBV6-2/TRBV6-3	CATARTGGFTNEKLFF	TGTGCCACCGCGAGGACAGGGGGCTTCACTAATGAAAAACTGTTTTTT
NA	TRBJ2-2	15	TRBD1	TRBV4-3	CASSQVDRGPGELFF	TGCGCCAGCAGCCAAGTAGACAGGGGCCCCGGGGAGCTGTTTTTT
few	TRBJ2-7	16	NA	TRBV6-2/TRBV6-3	CASSASVTGGLYGQYF	TGTGCCAGCAGTGCTTCCGTGACAGGCGGCCTCTACGGGCAGTACTTC
NA	TRBJ1-1	14	TRBD1	TRBV20-1	CSASLRQGLTEAFF	TGCAGTGCTAGCCTCAGACAGGGTCTAACTGAAGCTTTCTTT
NA	TRBJ2-1	14	TRBD2	TRBV13	CASSLAGDYNEQFF	TGCGCCAGCAGCTTGGCGGGAGATTATAATGAGCAGTTCTTC
few	TRBJ1-6	12	NA	TRBV5-6	CASSRWGSPLHF	TGTGCCAGCAGCCGCTGGGGGTCACCCCTCCACTTT
many	TRBJ1-5	15	NA	TRBV12-3/TRBV12-4	CASSLYRGVDQPQHF	TGTGCCAGCAGTTTGTACCGAGGGGTCGATCAGCCCCAGCATTTT